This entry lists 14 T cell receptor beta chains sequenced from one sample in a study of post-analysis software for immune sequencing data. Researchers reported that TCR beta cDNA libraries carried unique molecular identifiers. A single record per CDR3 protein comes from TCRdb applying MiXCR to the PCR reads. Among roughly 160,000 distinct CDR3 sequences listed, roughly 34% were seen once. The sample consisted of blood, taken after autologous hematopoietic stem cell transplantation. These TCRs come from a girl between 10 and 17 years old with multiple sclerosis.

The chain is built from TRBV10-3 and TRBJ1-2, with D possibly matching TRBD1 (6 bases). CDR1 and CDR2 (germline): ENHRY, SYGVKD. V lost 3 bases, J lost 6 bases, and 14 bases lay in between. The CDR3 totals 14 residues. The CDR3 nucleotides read TGTGCCATCAGTGACCGACAGGTCGAGGATGGCTACACCTTC. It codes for CAISDRQVEDGYTF.

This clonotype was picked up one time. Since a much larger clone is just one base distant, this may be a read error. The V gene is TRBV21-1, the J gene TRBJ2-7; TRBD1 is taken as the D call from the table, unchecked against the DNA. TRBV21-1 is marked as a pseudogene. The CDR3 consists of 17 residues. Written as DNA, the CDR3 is TGTGCCAGCAGCAAAAAGACGACCCGGGAACCCTCCAATGAGCAGTACTTC. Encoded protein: CASSKKTTREPSNEQYF.

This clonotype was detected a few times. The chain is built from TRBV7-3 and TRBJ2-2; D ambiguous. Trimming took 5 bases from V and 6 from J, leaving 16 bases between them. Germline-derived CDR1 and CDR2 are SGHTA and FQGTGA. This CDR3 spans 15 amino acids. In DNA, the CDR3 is TGTGCCAGCAGCCCTAGTTCCCCCGAACCCGGGGAGCTGTTTTTT. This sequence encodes CASSPSSPEPGELFF.

Written as DNA, the CDR3 is TGTGCCACCCTCGGAGGGCGGGGGTTGTCTAATGAGCAGTTCTTC. Encoded protein: CATLGGRGLSNEQFF. The rearrangement links TRBV15 to TRBJ2-1; the match to TRBD2 covers 7 bases. CDR3 length equals 15 residues. J gave up 7 bases and V 8 bases, and 14 bases lay outside the gene matches. Germline CDR1 and CDR2: LNHNV and YYDKDF (reference sequence).

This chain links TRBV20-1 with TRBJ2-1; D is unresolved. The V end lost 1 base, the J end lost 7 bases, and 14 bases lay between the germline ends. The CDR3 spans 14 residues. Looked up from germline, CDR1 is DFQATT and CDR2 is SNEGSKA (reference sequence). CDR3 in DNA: TGCAGTGCTAGAGGCCTAAGGGTAATTAATGAGCAGTTCTTC. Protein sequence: CSARGLRVINEQFF.

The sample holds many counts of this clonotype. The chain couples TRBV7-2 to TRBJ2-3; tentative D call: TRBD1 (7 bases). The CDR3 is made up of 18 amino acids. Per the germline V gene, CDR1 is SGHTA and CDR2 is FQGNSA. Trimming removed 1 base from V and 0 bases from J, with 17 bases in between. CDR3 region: CASSLGQAGGSSTDTQYF. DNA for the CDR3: TGTGCCAGCAGCTTAGGGCAGGCAGGGGGGTCTAGCACAGATACGCAGTATTTT.

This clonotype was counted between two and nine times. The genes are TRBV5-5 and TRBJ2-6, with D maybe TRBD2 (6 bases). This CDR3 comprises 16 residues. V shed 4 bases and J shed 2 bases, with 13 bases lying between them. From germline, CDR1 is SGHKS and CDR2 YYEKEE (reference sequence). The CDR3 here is CASSQFREAGANVLTF. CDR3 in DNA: TGTGCCAGCAGCCAATTCAGGGAGGCTGGGGCCAACGTCCTGACTTTC.

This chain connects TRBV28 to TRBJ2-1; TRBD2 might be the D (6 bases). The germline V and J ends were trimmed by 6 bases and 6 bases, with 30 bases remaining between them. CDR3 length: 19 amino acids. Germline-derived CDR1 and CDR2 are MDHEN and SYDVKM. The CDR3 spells CASSLIRGGGPTTSNEQFF. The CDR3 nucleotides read TGTGCCAGCAGCCTCATCCGGGGAGGAGGGCCCACTACTTCCAATGAGCAGTTCTTC.

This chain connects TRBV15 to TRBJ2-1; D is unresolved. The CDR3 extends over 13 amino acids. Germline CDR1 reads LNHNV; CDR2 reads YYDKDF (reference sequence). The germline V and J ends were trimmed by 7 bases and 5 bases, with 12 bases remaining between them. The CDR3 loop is CATNLTPDNEQFF. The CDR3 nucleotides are TGTGCCACCAACCTTACCCCCGACAATGAGCAGTTCTTC.

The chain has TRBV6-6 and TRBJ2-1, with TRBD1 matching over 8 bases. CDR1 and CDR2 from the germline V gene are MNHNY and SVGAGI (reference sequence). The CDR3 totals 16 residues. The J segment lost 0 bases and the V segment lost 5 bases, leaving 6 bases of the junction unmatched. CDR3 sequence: CASSDRGLSSYNEQFF. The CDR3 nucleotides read TGTGCCAGCAGTGACAGGGGTTTGAGCTCCTACAATGAGCAGTTCTTC.

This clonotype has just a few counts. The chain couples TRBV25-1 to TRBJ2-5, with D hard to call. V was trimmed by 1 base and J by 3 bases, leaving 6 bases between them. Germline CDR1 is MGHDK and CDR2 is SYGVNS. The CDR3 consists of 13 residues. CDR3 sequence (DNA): TGTGCCAGCAGTGAATGGGCCAAAGAGACCCAGTACTTC. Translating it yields CASSEWAKETQYF.

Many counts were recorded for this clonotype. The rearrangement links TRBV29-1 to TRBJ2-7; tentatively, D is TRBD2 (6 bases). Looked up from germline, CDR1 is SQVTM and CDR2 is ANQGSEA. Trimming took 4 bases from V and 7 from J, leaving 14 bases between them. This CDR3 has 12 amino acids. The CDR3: CSVGEVRLEQYF. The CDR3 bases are TGCAGCGTTGGGGAGGTCCGCTTGGAGCAGTACTTC.

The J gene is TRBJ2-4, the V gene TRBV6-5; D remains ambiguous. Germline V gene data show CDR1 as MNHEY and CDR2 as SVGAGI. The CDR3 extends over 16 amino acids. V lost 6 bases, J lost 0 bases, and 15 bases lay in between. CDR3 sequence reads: CASRPIRAGAKNIQYF. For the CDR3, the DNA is TGTGCCAGCAGACCTATACGGGCAGGAGCCAAAAACATTCAGTACTTC.

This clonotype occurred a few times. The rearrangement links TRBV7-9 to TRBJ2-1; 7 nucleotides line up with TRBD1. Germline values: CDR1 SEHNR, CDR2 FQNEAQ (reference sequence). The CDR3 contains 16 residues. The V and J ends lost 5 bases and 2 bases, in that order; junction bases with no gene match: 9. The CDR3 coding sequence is TGTGCCAGCAGCCCTCGGAAAGGGACAGCCTACAATGAGCAGTTCTTC. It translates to CASSPRKGTAYNEQFF. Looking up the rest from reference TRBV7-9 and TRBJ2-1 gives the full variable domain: DTGVSQNPRHKITKRGQNVTFRCDPISEHNRLYWYRQTLGQGPEFLTYFQNEAQLEKSRLLSDRFSAERPKGSFSTLEIQRTEQGDSAMYLCASSPRKGTAYNEQFFGPGTRLTVL.